This is a list of T cell receptor beta chains from one sample in a study of blood T cells in healthy people across ages. TCRdb used MiXCR to reprocess the 5' RACE reads, holding one entry per CDR3 protein. The sample records approximately 1.5 million distinct CDR3 sequences, roughly 32% being singletons. Material: blood. These receptors all stem from a woman younger than 45 in good health. CDR3s include the opening cysteine and the closing phenylalanine or tryptophan. D genes are given only for firm matches. Clone size appears in some rows only: once, few, many, or a class for an expanded clone.

cdr3_nt: TGTGCCAGCAGCCCCGAATTTGAAGCTTTCTTT
cdr3_aa: CASSPEFEAFF
clone_size: -
j_call: TRBJ1-1
d_call: -
v_call: TRBV12-3/TRBV12-4

cdr3_nt: TGTGCCAGCAGTTTTTACTCGGGAGGTTATGGTACAGATACGCAGTATTTT
cdr3_aa: CASSFYSGGYGTDTQYF
clone_size: -
j_call: TRBJ2-3
d_call: TRBD2
v_call: TRBV27

cdr3_nt: TGTGCCAGCAGCCGGGACAGGGATGAGAAGGGTCAGCCCCAGCATTTT
cdr3_aa: CASSRDRDEKGQPQHF
clone_size: -
j_call: TRBJ1-5
d_call: TRBD1
v_call: TRBV2

cdr3_nt: TGTGCCAGCAGCCCGTCGCATATACAGGGGGCAATGCTCACTGAAGCTTTCTTT
cdr3_aa: CASSPSHIQGAMLTEAFF
clone_size: few
j_call: TRBJ1-1
d_call: TRBD1
v_call: TRBV7-6

cdr3_nt: TGTGCCAGCAGTGAAGACGCAGGTTCAGTGAATACGCAGTATTTT
cdr3_aa: CASSEDAGSVNTQYF
clone_size: few
j_call: TRBJ2-3
d_call: -
v_call: TRBV2

cdr3_nt: TGTGCCAGCAGATCCGGGACTAGCGGGGCAGATACGCAGTATTTT
cdr3_aa: CASRSGTSGADTQYF
clone_size: few
j_call: TRBJ2-3
d_call: TRBD2
v_call: TRBV7-9

cdr3_nt: TGTGCCAGCAGCCACGGGACAGGGGGCGGACTCTATGGCTACACCTTC
cdr3_aa: CASSHGTGGGLYGYTF
clone_size: -
j_call: TRBJ1-2
d_call: TRBD1
v_call: TRBV3-1

cdr3_nt: TGCAGTGCCCACCGGGCCACTCCGAACACTGAAGCTTTCTTT
cdr3_aa: CSAHRATPNTEAFF
clone_size: -
j_call: TRBJ1-1
d_call: -
v_call: TRBV20-1

cdr3_nt: TGTGCCAGCAGCCCTGGTGGGGCGCGCGGCTACACCTTC
cdr3_aa: CASSPGGARGYTF
clone_size: -
j_call: TRBJ1-2
d_call: -
v_call: TRBV4-2

cdr3_nt: TGCGCCAGCAGCTTAAACAGTGGACTCTTCTCCTACGAGCAGTACTTC
cdr3_aa: CASSLNSGLFSYEQYF
clone_size: few
j_call: TRBJ2-7
d_call: -
v_call: TRBV5-1

cdr3_nt: TGTGCCAGCAGTGAAGTCTATGGTGGAGGGACGGATGGCTACACCTTC
cdr3_aa: CASSEVYGGGTDGYTF
clone_size: -
j_call: TRBJ1-2
d_call: -
v_call: TRBV6-1

cdr3_nt: TGTGCCAGCAGTACCGGGACACCTCCATACAATGAGCAGTTCTTC
cdr3_aa: CASSTGTPPYNEQFF
clone_size: -
j_call: TRBJ2-1
d_call: -
v_call: TRBV6-5

cdr3_nt: TGTGCCACCAGCAGAAAAGGGACAGCCTACGAGCAGTACTTC
cdr3_aa: CATSRKGTAYEQYF
clone_size: -
j_call: TRBJ2-7
d_call: TRBD1
v_call: TRBV15

cdr3_nt: TGTGCCAGCAGCAAATATGAGGAAGGGCCGGTCGATGAGCAGTTCTTC
cdr3_aa: CASSKYEEGPVDEQFF
clone_size: -
j_call: TRBJ2-1
d_call: -
v_call: TRBV21-1

cdr3_nt: TGTGCCAGCAGCCCACCCGGGACTAGCGACTACAATGAGCAGTTCTTC
cdr3_aa: CASSPPGTSDYNEQFF
clone_size: few
j_call: TRBJ2-1
d_call: TRBD2
v_call: TRBV7-3

cdr3_nt: TGCAGTGCCATACCCTATGGGGGGAACGGGCAGTACTTC
cdr3_aa: CSAIPYGGNGQYF
clone_size: few
j_call: TRBJ2-7
d_call: -
v_call: TRBV20-1

cdr3_nt: TGTGCCAGCAGCTTAAGACCCCAGAGTTGGGACAGGGGGCGAGAGACCCAGTACTTC
cdr3_aa: CASSLRPQSWDRGRETQYF
clone_size: -
j_call: TRBJ2-5
d_call: TRBD1
v_call: TRBV7-2

cdr3_nt: TGTGCCAGCAGTTTAGCGTCGGGACAGGGGGCTGAAGCTTTCTTT
cdr3_aa: CASSLASGQGAEAFF
clone_size: -
j_call: TRBJ1-1
d_call: TRBD1
v_call: TRBV12-3/TRBV12-4

cdr3_nt: TGTGCCAGCAGCGAACAAGGACACAATGAGCAGTTCTTC
cdr3_aa: CASSEQGHNEQFF
clone_size: -
j_call: TRBJ2-1
d_call: -
v_call: TRBV9

cdr3_nt: TGTGCCAGCAGCTTAGGCGGGCGTGATATCTATGGCTACACCTTC
cdr3_aa: CASSLGGRDIYGYTF
clone_size: -
j_call: TRBJ1-2
d_call: -
v_call: TRBV7-9

cdr3_nt: TGCAGTGCTAGAGATCAGAGGGGTTCCTATGGCTACACCTTC
cdr3_aa: CSARDQRGSYGYTF
clone_size: -
j_call: TRBJ1-2
d_call: -
v_call: TRBV20-1

cdr3_nt: TGCGCCAGCAGCTTGATCCCTAGCGGATACAATGAGCAGTTCTTC
cdr3_aa: CASSLIPSGYNEQFF
clone_size: few
j_call: TRBJ2-1
d_call: TRBD2
v_call: TRBV5-1

cdr3_nt: TGTGCCAGCAGTACAGGGGTTTGCACTGAAGCTTTCTTT
cdr3_aa: CASSTGVCTEAFF
clone_size: -
j_call: TRBJ1-1
d_call: TRBD1
v_call: TRBV28

cdr3_nt: TGCAGTGCTAGGGGCAGGGAAAAGGGTGAAGCTTTCTTT
cdr3_aa: CSARGREKGEAFF
clone_size: few
j_call: TRBJ1-1
d_call: -
v_call: TRBV20-1

cdr3_nt: TGTGCCAGCAGTTTTACGATAACTAACGAGCAGTACTTC
cdr3_aa: CASSFTITNEQYF
clone_size: few
j_call: TRBJ2-7
d_call: -
v_call: TRBV28

cdr3_nt: TGTGCCAGCAGCGGGGGGGGGCCGGAGTACTTC
cdr3_aa: CASSGGGPEYF
clone_size: many
j_call: TRBJ2-7
d_call: -
v_call: TRBV7-9

cdr3_nt: TGTGCCAGCAGCAGCCGGCGTGGCGGTTCAGATACGCAGTATTTT
cdr3_aa: CASSSRRGGSDTQYF
clone_size: -
j_call: TRBJ2-3
d_call: -
v_call: TRBV3-1

cdr3_nt: TGTGCCAGCAGCTCCGGATGGGCTAGCACAGATACGCAGTATTTT
cdr3_aa: CASSSGWASTDTQYF
clone_size: once
j_call: TRBJ2-3
d_call: -
v_call: TRBV7-2

cdr3_nt: TGTGCCAGCAGTTCCCCCCGTTGGACAGGGGAGCGGTATGGCTACACCTTC
cdr3_aa: CASSSPRWTGERYGYTF
clone_size: -
j_call: TRBJ1-2
d_call: TRBD1
v_call: TRBV28

cdr3_nt: TGCGCCAGCAGCTCCGAGGTCACGAGAGATACGCAGTATTTT
cdr3_aa: CASSSEVTRDTQYF
clone_size: few
j_call: TRBJ2-3
d_call: -
v_call: TRBV5-1

cdr3_nt: TGTGCCAGCAGTCGCCCGGGCTCGGGAGAGGTAGATACGCAGTATTTT
cdr3_aa: CASSRPGSGEVDTQYF
clone_size: once
j_call: TRBJ2-3
d_call: -
v_call: TRBV27

cdr3_nt: TGTGCCAGCAGCAGACTCGGGTCGTGGGAGCAGTACTTC
cdr3_aa: CASSRLGSWEQYF
clone_size: few
j_call: TRBJ2-7
d_call: -
v_call: TRBV28

cdr3_nt: TGTGCCAGCAGGTCGGACAGAAGCTATCAGCCCCAGCATTTT
cdr3_aa: CASRSDRSYQPQHF
clone_size: -
j_call: TRBJ1-5
d_call: -
v_call: TRBV6-1

cdr3_nt: TGCAGTGCTAGAGATGGTAGGGGCGGCCCGAACACCGGGGAGCTGTTTTTT
cdr3_aa: CSARDGRGGPNTGELFF
clone_size: few
j_call: TRBJ2-2
d_call: -
v_call: TRBV20-1

cdr3_nt: TGTGCCAGCAGCTTATTGTCGCAACCTGAAGAGACCCAGTACTTC
cdr3_aa: CASSLLSQPEETQYF
clone_size: few
j_call: TRBJ2-5
d_call: -
v_call: TRBV11-2

cdr3_nt: TGCGCCAGCAACCAGGAGGGATTAAGCTCCTACAATGAGCAGTTCTTC
cdr3_aa: CASNQEGLSSYNEQFF
clone_size: -
j_call: TRBJ2-1
d_call: -
v_call: TRBV4-1

cdr3_nt: TGTGCCAGCAGCTTGGTTGGGAGGTCTAGCGGGGAGCTGTTTTTT
cdr3_aa: CASSLVGRSSGELFF
clone_size: -
j_call: TRBJ2-2
d_call: -
v_call: TRBV5-4

cdr3_nt: TGTGCCAGCAGTGATCTCGCCACAGCTAACTATGGCTACACCTTC
cdr3_aa: CASSDLATANYGYTF
clone_size: -
j_call: TRBJ1-2
d_call: -
v_call: TRBV6-1

cdr3_nt: TGCAGTGCTACAGGGACAGTGCTCCAATACGAGCAGTACTTC
cdr3_aa: CSATGTVLQYEQYF
clone_size: -
j_call: TRBJ2-7
d_call: TRBD1
v_call: TRBV20-1

cdr3_nt: TGCGCCAGCAGCCAAGATACGGCTAGCGGGAGGTTGGCCTACAATGAGCAGTTCTTC
cdr3_aa: CASSQDTASGRLAYNEQFF
clone_size: -
j_call: TRBJ2-1
d_call: TRBD2
v_call: TRBV4-3

cdr3_nt: TGTGCCAGCAGCCCCGGGGGGATTCGGGTGTATACGCAGTATTTT
cdr3_aa: CASSPGGIRVYTQYF
clone_size: -
j_call: TRBJ2-3
d_call: TRBD2
v_call: TRBV13

cdr3_nt: TGCGCCAGCAGCCAAGAACTAGCGGGGGTCGAACAGTACTTC
cdr3_aa: CASSQELAGVEQYF
clone_size: -
j_call: TRBJ2-5
d_call: TRBD2
v_call: TRBV4-1

cdr3_nt: TGTGCCAGCAGTTACAGGGCCGGCACAGATACGCAGTATTTT
cdr3_aa: CASSYRAGTDTQYF
clone_size: -
j_call: TRBJ2-3
d_call: -
v_call: TRBV6-5

cdr3_nt: TGCAGTGCTAGAGATTTTACCCAGAAGTCAGAGACCCAGTACTTC
cdr3_aa: CSARDFTQKSETQYF
clone_size: many
j_call: TRBJ2-5
d_call: -
v_call: TRBV20-1

cdr3_nt: TGTGCCAGCAGTTCACCTCTTTACACTGAAGCTTTCTTT
cdr3_aa: CASSSPLYTEAFF
clone_size: -
j_call: TRBJ1-1
d_call: -
v_call: TRBV27

cdr3_nt: TGTGCCAGCAGTAGGGACAGGCCGCTCTCCTACGAGCAGTACTTC
cdr3_aa: CASSRDRPLSYEQYF
clone_size: many
j_call: TRBJ2-7
d_call: TRBD1
v_call: TRBV6-5

cdr3_nt: TGTGCCAGCAGCTTAGCGCTAACTCCCGCGAGTGAGCAGTTCTTC
cdr3_aa: CASSLALTPASEQFF
clone_size: -
j_call: TRBJ2-1
d_call: -
v_call: TRBV7-6

cdr3_nt: TGCGCCAGCAGCCAAACTAGCCTACCAGATACGCAGTATTTT
cdr3_aa: CASSQTSLPDTQYF
clone_size: many
j_call: TRBJ2-3
d_call: -
v_call: TRBV4-1

cdr3_nt: TGCAGTGCCCCCCGCGTAGGCGTTGATGTCGAGCAGTACTTC
cdr3_aa: CSAPRVGVDVEQYF
clone_size: few
j_call: TRBJ2-7
d_call: -
v_call: TRBV20-1

cdr3_nt: TGCAGTGCTAGAGGGCGAAACAATGAGCAGTTCTTC
cdr3_aa: CSARGRNNEQFF
clone_size: few
j_call: TRBJ2-1
d_call: -
v_call: TRBV20-1

cdr3_nt: TGTGCCAGCAGCTTGAGGGGACTAGCGGGGGGGCGGAATGAGCAGTTCTTC
cdr3_aa: CASSLRGLAGGRNEQFF
clone_size: -
j_call: TRBJ2-1
d_call: TRBD2
v_call: TRBV7-2

cdr3_nt: TGCAGCGCCCAGACTGGGAGATACGAGCAGTACTTC
cdr3_aa: CSAQTGRYEQYF
clone_size: few
j_call: TRBJ2-7
d_call: -
v_call: TRBV29-1

cdr3_nt: TGTGCCAGCAGCTTGGGAACTCGGGGACTAGGCTCCTACAATGAGCAGTTCTTC
cdr3_aa: CASSLGTRGLGSYNEQFF
clone_size: -
j_call: TRBJ2-1
d_call: TRBD2
v_call: TRBV7-9

cdr3_nt: TGTGCCAGCAGCCATGCCCGTGGTAGTAGGGGGGATGTGCAGTTCTTC
cdr3_aa: CASSHARGSRGDVQFF
clone_size: -
j_call: TRBJ2-1
d_call: -
v_call: TRBV7-9

cdr3_nt: TGCGCCAGCAGCCAAGATGTAGGGGGCCGGGGGGAACTGTTTTTT
cdr3_aa: CASSQDVGGRGELFF
clone_size: few
j_call: TRBJ1-4
d_call: TRBD1
v_call: TRBV4-1

cdr3_nt: TGTGCCAGCAGCCCGGAGGACAGGACCCTTTATGGCTACACCTTC
cdr3_aa: CASSPEDRTLYGYTF
clone_size: -
j_call: TRBJ1-2
d_call: TRBD1
v_call: TRBV7-2